This T cell receptor beta chain was identified during a study of blood T cell repertoires in COVID-19. Under the authors' procedure: Using reference gene primer amplification, nucleated cell counts were estimated. Produced via immunoSEQ multiplex PCR; TCRdb's table is partial and in-frame only. That table gives V, J and clone size, and the DNA gave D and trimming. The sample contains roughly 500,000 clones, roughly nine tenths of which appear only once. During active infection, Seattle patients enrolled and were then monitored through disease. CDR3 length: 15 amino acids. The V end lost 1 base, the J end lost 8 bases, and 17 bases lay between the germline ends. Germline V gives CDR1 MGHRA, CDR2 YSYEKL.

The sequencing sample was made of peripheral blood. The rearrangement links TRBV4-1 to TRBJ2-5; the D gene is possibly TRBD2 (6 bases). The source of this sequence is a man aged 18 to 29 with COVID-19, enrolled during active disease. For the CDR3, the DNA is TGCGCCAGCAGCCAAGGGGGGACTTTCCGAGAAACCCAGTACTTC. It specifies CASSQGGTFRETQYF.